This T cell receptor beta chain was identified in a study of PD-1 blockade in classical Hodgkin lymphoma. General study results and limits: Undefined causes, possibly disease activity or prior therapy, underlie the repertoire differences. Compared with healthy donors, newly diagnosed patients reportedly showed lower baseline TCR diversity. The diversity seen at baseline in complete responders resembled that of newly diagnosed patients.

Every patient relapsed after autologous stem cell transplantation, and brentuximab vedotin exposure varied. TCRdb keeps only in-frame clones here, not all; method: immunoSEQ multiplex PCR. The sample has tens of thousands of clones, almost 90% seen once; the top ten hold roughly a tenth. Of note for this clone: Its antigen remains unidentified.

The sample consisted of peripheral blood mononuclear cells (PBMCs), taken at baseline. The origin of this receptor is a human donor with classical Hodgkin lymphoma.

The CDR3 region is CATEGRNQETQYF. The CDR3 DNA sequence: TGTGCCACCGAGGGACGGAACCAAGAGACCCAGTACTTC. This sequence joins TRBV6-5 and TRBJ2-5; D may match TRBD1 or TRBD2 (5 bases each). From germline, CDR1 is MNHEY and CDR2 SVGAGI. The CDR3 has 13 amino acids. V was trimmed by 10 bases and J by 0 bases, leaving 12 bases between them.